This entry features one T cell receptor (beta chain) sequence. This clonotype was seen repeatedly, ten times or more. This receptor's antigen is unknown. Base qualities are missing; no much larger clone stands one base away. This sample is drawn from a study of response to subunit inactivated influenza vaccine (dated by TCRdb to 2017 to 2018). About the investigation overall: Deep quantitative T cell receptor repertoire profiling was used in the study to track responses to a trivalent subunit inactivated influenza vaccine. What the research found in general, with its limitations: The authors suggested that each seasonal influenza vaccination may recruit only a limited number of new T cells.

Trimming costs V 4 bases and J 8 bases, and their ends lie 14 bases apart. The CDR3 sequence holds 13 residues, the cysteine and phenylalanine included. The CDR3 DNA has 39 bases and is translated from base 1. The time point label on this specimen signifies: 45 days after influenza vaccine administration. Library prep was done by RT-PCR. Instrument used: Illumina HiSeq 2500. Using fastp at Q25 and MiXCR, TCRdb reprocessed the public reads and kept productive beta chains. CDR3 protein sequences are deduplicated, and each keeps its most common genes and DNA. The sample yields about 500,000 distinct CDR3 sequences; 10% to 15% were counted once. The ten largest account for under 15% of the sample.

This chain is built from TRBV12-3 or TRBV12-4 and TRBJ1-2; the D gene is unclear. This TCR was sampled from a man aged 50 to 60 who received an inactivated influenza vaccine. Donor details come from another sample of the same person, matched by shared clones. Specimen: PBMCs from blood, collected around seven weeks after vaccination. The CDR3 region has the sequence CASSSDPSGGYTF. The nucleotide sequence is TGTGCCAGCAGTTCCGACCCCTCGGGAGGCTACACCTTC.